The T cell receptor beta chain under discussion was sequenced for a study of blood T cell repertoires in COVID-19. Study at large: T cells, B-cell-depleted T cells, or PBMCs provided the cDNA or gDNA that served as material.

TCRdb keeps only in-frame clones here, not all; method: immunoSEQ multiplex PCR. The sample has more than 300,000 clones; around 86% are singletons. The trim removed 5 bases at V and 4 bases at J, leaving 5 bases unmatched. Per germline, CDR1 LNHDA and CDR2 SQIVND (reference sequence). This CDR3 is 14 amino acids long. Sequenced material: PBMCs or T cells enriched from blood (not recorded which). The V call is TRBV19, the J call TRBJ1-5; the match to TRBD1 covers 7 bases. The clonotype comes from a woman in her fifties or sixties who had recovered from COVID-19. Here the CDR3 DNA reads TGTGCCAGTAGTTACCAACAGGGGAATCAGCCCCAGCATTTT. Protein sequence: CASSYQQGNQPQHF.